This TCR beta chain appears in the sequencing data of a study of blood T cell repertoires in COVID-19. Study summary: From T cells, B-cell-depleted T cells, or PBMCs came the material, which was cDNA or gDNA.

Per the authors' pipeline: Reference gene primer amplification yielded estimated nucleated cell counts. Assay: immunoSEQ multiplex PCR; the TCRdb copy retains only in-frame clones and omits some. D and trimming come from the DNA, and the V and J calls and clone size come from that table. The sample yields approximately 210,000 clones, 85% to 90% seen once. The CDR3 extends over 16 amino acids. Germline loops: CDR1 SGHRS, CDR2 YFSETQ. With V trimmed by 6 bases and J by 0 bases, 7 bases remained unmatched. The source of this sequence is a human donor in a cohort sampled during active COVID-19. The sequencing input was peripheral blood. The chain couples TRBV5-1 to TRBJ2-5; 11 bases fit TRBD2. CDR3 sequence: CASTSGGPLYQETQYF. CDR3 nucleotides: TGCGCCAGCACTAGCGGGGGGCCCCTGTACCAAGAGACCCAGTACTTC.